This TCR beta chain was sequenced during a study of cytomegalovirus exposure and HLA in healthy donors. Study conclusions and caveats: In presence/absence analyses, roughly uniform sequencing depth across donors was assumed. Some V segments, including TRBV6-2 and TRBV6-3, were excluded as indistinguishable.

PCR primers comprised 60 Vbeta and 13 Jbeta primers. The method was immunoSEQ multiplex PCR; TCRdb's version includes in-frame clones alone and lacks a portion of them. The profile shows some 60,000 clones, more than 70% of them singletons. This clone has a single count. Its antigen is still unknown. Germline-derived CDR1 and CDR2 are MNHEY and SVGAGI. CDR3 length: 16 amino acids. The ends were cut back, 2 bases at V and 4 bases at J, with 16 bases in the middle. Sequencing was carried out using PBMCs. This chain joins TRBV6-5 and TRBJ2-3; D possibly corresponds to TRBD2 (6 bases). The receptor was isolated from a young man in good health and CMV-seronegative. The CDR3 reads CASSYRSGGASDTQYF. CDR3 coding DNA: TGTGCCAGCAGTTACCGATCAGGAGGGGCGTCAGATACGCAGTATTTT.